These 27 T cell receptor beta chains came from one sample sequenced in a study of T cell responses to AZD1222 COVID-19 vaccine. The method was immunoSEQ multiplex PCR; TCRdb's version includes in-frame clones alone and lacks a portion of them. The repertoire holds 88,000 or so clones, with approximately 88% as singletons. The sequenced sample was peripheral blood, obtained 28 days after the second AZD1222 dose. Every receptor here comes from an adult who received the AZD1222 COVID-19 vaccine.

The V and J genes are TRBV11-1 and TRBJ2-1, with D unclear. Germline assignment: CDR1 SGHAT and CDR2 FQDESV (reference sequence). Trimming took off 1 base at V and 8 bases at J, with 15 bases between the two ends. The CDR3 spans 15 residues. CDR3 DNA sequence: TGTGCCAGCAGCTTAGGAAGCCCCGAAGAGGATGAGCAGTTCTTC. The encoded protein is CASSLGSPEEDEQFF.

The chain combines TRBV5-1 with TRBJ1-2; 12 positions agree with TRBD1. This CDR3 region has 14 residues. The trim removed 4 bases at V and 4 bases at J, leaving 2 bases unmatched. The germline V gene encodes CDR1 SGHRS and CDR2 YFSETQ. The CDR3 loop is CASSAGQGAYGYTF. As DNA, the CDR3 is TGCGCCAGCAGCGCGGGACAGGGGGCCTATGGCTACACCTTC.

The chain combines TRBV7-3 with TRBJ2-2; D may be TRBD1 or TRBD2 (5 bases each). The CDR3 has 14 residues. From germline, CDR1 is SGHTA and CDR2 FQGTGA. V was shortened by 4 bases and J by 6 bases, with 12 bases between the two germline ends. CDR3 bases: TGTGCCAGCAGCTACGTGCGAGGGGCCGGGGAGCTGTTTTTT. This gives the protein CASSYVRGAGELFF.

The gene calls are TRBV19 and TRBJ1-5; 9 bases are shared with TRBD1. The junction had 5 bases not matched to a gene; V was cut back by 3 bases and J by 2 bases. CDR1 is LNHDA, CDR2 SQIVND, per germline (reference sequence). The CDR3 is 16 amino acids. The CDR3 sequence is CASSILGTGRNQPQHF. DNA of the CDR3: TGTGCCAGTAGTATCTTAGGGACAGGGCGCAATCAGCCCCAGCATTTT.

CDR3 residues: CASSLQGGTGELFF. CDR3 coding DNA: TGTGCCAGCAGTCTCCAGGGGGGTACCGGGGAGCTGTTTTTT. The chain employs TRBV6-4 and TRBJ2-2; D perhaps matches TRBD1 (7 bases). Germline V CDR1 and CDR2: MRHNA, SNTAGT. The CDR3 sequence is 14 residues long. The ends were cut back, 5 bases at V and 5 bases at J, with 12 bases in the middle.

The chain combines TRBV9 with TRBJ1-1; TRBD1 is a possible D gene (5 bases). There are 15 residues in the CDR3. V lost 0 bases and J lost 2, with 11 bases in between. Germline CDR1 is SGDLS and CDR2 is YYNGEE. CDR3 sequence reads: CASSVVGEFNTEAFF. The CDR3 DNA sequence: TGTGCCAGCAGCGTAGTGGGGGAATTTAACACTGAAGCTTTCTTT.

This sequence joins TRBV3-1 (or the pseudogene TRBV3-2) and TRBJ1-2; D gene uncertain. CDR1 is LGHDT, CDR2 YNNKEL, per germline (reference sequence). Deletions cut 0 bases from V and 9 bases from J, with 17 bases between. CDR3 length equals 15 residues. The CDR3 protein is CASSQDLGLGTSYTF. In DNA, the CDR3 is TGTGCCAGCAGCCAAGATCTTGGTCTCGGAACTAGCTACACCTTC.

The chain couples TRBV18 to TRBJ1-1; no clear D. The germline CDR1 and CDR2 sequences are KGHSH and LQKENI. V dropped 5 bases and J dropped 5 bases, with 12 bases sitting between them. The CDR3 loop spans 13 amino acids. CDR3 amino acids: CASSTTTDTEAFF. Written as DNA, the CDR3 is TGTGCCAGCTCAACTACCACAGATACTGAAGCTTTCTTT.

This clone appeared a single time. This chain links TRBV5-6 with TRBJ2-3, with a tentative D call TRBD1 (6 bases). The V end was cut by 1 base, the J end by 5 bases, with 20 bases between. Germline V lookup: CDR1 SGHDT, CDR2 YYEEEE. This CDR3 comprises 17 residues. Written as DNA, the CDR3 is TGTGCCAGCAGCTTGTGGGGGCGTACCACCCTCAGAGATACGCAGTATTTT. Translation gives CASSLWGRTTLRDTQYF.

The CDR3 nucleotides read TGTGCCAGTAGTCAGCGGGTTACACCACATGGCTACACCTTC. Translation gives CASSQRVTPHGYTF. The rearrangement joins TRBV19 to TRBJ1-2; D gene ambiguous. With 5 bases removed from V and 6 bases from J, the gap between germline ends came to 16 bases. The CDR3 has 14 amino acids. Germline CDR1 is LNHDA and CDR2 is SQIVND (reference sequence).

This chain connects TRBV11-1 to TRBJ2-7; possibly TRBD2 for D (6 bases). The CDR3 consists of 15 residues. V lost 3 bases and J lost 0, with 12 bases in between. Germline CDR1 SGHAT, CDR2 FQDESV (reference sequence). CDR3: CASSFGGASSYEQYF. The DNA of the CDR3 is TGTGCCAGCAGCTTCGGGGGTGCGAGCTCCTACGAGCAGTACTTC.

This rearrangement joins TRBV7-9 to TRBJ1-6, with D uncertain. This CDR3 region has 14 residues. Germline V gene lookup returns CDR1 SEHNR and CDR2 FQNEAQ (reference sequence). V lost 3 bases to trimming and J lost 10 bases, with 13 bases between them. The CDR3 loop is CASSFGWVESPLHF. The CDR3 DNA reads TGTGCCAGCAGCTTTGGTTGGGTCGAGTCACCCCTCCACTTT.

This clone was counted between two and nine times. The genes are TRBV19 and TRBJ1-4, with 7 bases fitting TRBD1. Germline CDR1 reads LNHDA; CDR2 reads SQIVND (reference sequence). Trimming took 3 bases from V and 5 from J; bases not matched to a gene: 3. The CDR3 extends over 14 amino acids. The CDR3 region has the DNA TGTGCCAGTAGTATCCAGGGGGGAAATGAAAAACTGTTTTTT. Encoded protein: CASSIQGGNEKLFF.

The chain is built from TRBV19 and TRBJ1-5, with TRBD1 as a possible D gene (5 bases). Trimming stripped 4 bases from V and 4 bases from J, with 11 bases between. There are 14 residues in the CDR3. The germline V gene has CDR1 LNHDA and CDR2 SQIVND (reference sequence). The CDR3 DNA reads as TGTGCCAGTAGTACTCCTCAGGGAAATCAGCCCCAGCATTTT. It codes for CASSTPQGNQPQHF.

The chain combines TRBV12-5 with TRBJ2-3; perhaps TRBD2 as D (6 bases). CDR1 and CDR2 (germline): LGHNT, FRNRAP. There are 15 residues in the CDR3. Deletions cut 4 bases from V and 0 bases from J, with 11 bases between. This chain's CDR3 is CASGSGTGSTDTQYF. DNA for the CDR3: TGTGCTAGTGGTTCCGGGACTGGAAGCACAGATACGCAGTATTTT. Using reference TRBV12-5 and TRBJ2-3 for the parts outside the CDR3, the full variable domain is DARVTQTPRHKVTEMGQEVTMRCQPILGHNTVFWYRQTMMQGLELLAYFRNRAPLDDSGMPKDRFSAEMPDATLATLKIQPSEPRDSAVYFCASGSGTGSTDTQYFGPGTRLTVL.

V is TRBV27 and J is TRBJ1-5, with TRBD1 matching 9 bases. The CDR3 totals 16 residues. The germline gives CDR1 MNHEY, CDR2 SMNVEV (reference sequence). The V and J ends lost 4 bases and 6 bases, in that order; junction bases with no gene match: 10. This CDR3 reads CASSSRTGVGGQPQHF. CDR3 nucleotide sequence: TGTGCCAGCAGTTCCCGGACAGGGGTGGGCGGTCAGCCCCAGCATTTT.

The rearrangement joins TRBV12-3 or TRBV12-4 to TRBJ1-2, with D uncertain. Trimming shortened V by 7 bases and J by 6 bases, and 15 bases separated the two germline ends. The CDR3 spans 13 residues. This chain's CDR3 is CASTYRFGDGYTF. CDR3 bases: TGTGCCAGCACGTACCGATTTGGGGATGGCTACACCTTC.

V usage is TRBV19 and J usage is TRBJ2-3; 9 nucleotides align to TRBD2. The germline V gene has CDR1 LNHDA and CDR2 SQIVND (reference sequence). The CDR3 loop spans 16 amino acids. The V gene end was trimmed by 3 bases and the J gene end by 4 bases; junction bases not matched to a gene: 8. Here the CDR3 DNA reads TGTGCCAGTAGTATTGCGGGGCGGGGGGGCCCAGATACGCAGTATTTT. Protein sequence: CASSIAGRGGPDTQYF.

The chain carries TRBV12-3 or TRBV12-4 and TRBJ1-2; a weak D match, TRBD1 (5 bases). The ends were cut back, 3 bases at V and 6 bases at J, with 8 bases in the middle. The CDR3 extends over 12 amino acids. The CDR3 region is CASSFQGHGYTF. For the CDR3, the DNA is TGTGCCAGCAGTTTCCAGGGCCATGGCTACACCTTC.

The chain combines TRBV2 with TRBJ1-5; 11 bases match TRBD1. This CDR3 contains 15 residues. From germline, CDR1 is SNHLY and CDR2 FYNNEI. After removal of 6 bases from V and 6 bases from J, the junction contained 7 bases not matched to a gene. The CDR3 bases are TGTGCCAGCAGGGCGGGACAGGGGGTGGCTCAGCCCCAGCATTTT. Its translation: CASRAGQGVAQPQHF.

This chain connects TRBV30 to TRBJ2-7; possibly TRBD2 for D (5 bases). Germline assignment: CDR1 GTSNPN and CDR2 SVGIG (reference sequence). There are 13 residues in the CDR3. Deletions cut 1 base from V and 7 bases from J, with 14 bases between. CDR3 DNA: TGTGCCTGGAGTGGAAGTCGGACGGGAGAGCAGTACTTC. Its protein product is CAWSGSRTGEQYF.

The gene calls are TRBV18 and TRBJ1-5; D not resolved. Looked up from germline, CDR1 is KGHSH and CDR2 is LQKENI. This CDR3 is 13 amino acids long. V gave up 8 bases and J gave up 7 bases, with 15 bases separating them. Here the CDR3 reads CASRESVFQPQHF. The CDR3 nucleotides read TGTGCCAGCCGGGAGAGCGTATTCCAGCCCCAGCATTTT.

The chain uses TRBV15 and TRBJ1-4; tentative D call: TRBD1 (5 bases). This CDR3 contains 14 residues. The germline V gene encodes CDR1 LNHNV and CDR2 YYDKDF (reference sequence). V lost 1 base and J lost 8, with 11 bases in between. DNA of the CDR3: TGTGCCACCAGCAGAGTCCAGGGTGGGGAAAAACTGTTTTTT. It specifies CATSRVQGGEKLFF.

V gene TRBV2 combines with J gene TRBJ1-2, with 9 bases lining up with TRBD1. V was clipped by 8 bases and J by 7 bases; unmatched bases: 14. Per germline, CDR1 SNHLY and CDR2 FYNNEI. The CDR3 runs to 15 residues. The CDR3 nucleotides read TGTGCCAGCGCTATCCAGGGACAGGGATCCGGTGGCTACACCTTC. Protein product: CASAIQGQGSGGYTF.

CDR3 nucleotides: TGCGCCAGCAGACCGGACATGCTCACTGAAGCTTTCTTT. It codes for CASRPDMLTEAFF. The rearrangement links TRBV5-1 to TRBJ1-1; D is perhaps TRBD1 (5 bases). The CDR3 spans 13 residues. V lost 5 bases and J lost 4, with 12 bases in between. Germline V gene lookup returns CDR1 SGHRS and CDR2 YFSETQ.

The CDR3 DNA sequence: TGTGCCAGCAGCCCTACCCAGGCAGATAATTCACCCCTCCACTTT. Protein: CASSPTQADNSPLHF. The chain recombines TRBV3-1 (or the pseudogene TRBV3-2) with TRBJ1-6; D not resolved. Germline assignment: CDR1 LGHDT and CDR2 YNNKEL (reference sequence). The CDR3 is 15 amino acids. The V and J ends lost 4 bases and 5 bases respectively, with 12 bases between them.

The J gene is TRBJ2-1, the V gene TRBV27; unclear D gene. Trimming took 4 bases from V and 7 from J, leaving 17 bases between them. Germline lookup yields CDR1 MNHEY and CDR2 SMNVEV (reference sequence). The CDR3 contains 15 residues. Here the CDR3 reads CASSSSFRALNEQFF. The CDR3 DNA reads TGTGCCAGCAGTTCCTCGTTCCGGGCCCTAAATGAGCAGTTCTTC.